This TCR beta chain was recorded in a study of shared clonotypes between healthy human individuals. Using immunoSEQ multiplex PCR, the repertoire was profiled, and TCRdb retains in-frame clones only, with some absent. The table records about 1.5 million clones, under 99% of them present only once. This CDR3 is built from 14 residues. V lost 0 bases and J lost 6, with 13 bases in between. Per the germline V gene, CDR1 is SGDLS and CDR2 is YYNGEE. The TCR originated in a man between 25 and 39 years old in good health. Sequenced input: naive CD4+ T cells sorted from blood. Subset meaning: CD45RA+ positively selected. The V call is TRBV9, the J call TRBJ2-7; D unclear. The CDR3 protein is CASSVATWGPEQYF. The CDR3 bases are TGTGCCAGCAGCGTAGCTACTTGGGGTCCCGAGCAGTACTTC.